Listed here is a single T cell receptor beta chain. Its antigen is still unknown. The data were produced by immunoSEQ multiplex PCR, yet TCRdb's version contains in-frame clones alone and is incomplete. The table lists about a million clones, approximately 75% of them singletons. These data originate in a study of shared clonotypes between healthy human individuals. Study details: CD4 naive and CD4 memory each took three plates per donor, while CD8 naive took two and CD8 memory one.

Regarding the study as a whole: Sequencing depth was expected to influence donor clonotype sharing. Only blood was sampled, and tissue TCR repertoires likely differ from blood ones.

The receptor's source is a man younger than 30 in good health. Some clones in this sample may be carry-over from other donors' samples. Sample: memory CD4+ T cells from PBMCs. Subset reported: CD45RA-negative fraction.

The CDR3 DNA reads as TGTGCCAGCAGTTACGACTCGACAGTCGGAAACACCATATATTTT. Amino acids: CASSYDSTVGNTIYF. The chain uses TRBV6-5 and TRBJ1-3; D possibly corresponds to TRBD1 (5 bases). The CDR3 is 15 residues long. Germline V gene data show CDR1 as MNHEY and CDR2 as SVGAGI. Trimming cost V 2 bases and J 4 bases, with 12 bases left between them.